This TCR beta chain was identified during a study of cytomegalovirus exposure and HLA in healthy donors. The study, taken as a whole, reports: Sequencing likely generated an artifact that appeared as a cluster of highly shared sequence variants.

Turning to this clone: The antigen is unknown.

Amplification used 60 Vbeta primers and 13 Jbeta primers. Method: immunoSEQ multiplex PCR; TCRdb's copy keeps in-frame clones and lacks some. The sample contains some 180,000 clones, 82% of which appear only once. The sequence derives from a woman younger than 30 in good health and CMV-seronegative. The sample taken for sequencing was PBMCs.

The CDR3 loop is CASSQEPSLLTGNSGNTIYF. CDR3 DNA: TGCGCCAGCAGCCAAGAGCCATCTCTCCTAACAGGGAACTCTGGAAACACCATATATTTT. The J gene is TRBJ1-3, the V gene TRBV4-1, with D possibly TRBD1 on 6 matching bases. This CDR3 contains 20 residues. Deletions cut 0 bases from V and 0 bases from J, with 21 bases between. Germline V gene sequence: CDR1 MGHRA, CDR2 YSYEKL.